These T cell receptor beta chains were read from a single sample in a study of OX40 agonist ivuxolimab in advanced cancers. Measured with immunoSEQ multiplex PCR; TCRdb has only the in-frame clones, and not every one. Of roughly 90,000 clones listed, around 90% were seen once; the top ten hold less than 0.35%. The sequencing used CD4+ or CD8+ T cells sorted from blood, collected in a trial of the OX40 agonist ivuxolimab. All receptors come from an adult with an advanced solid tumor such as melanoma, head and neck, liver or kidney cancer. CDR3s include the opening cysteine and the closing phenylalanine or tryptophan. Each record gives: D gene, J gene, V gene, CDR3 protein. D genes are given only for firm matches.

>TRBD1|TRBJ2-7|TRBV11-1
CASSSGTGGAYEQYF
>.|TRBJ1-3|TRBV19
CASRDPRGASSGNTIYF
>TRBD2|TRBJ2-7|TRBV7-2
CASSFGLAGTYEQYF
>TRBD1|TRBJ2-3|TRBV7-9
CASSQTGTGLDTQYF
>TRBD2|TRBJ2-5|TRBV29-1
CSVSLTSGRTETQYF
>TRBD2|TRBJ2-7|TRBV18
CASSPLIAGSSYEQYF
>.|TRBJ1-2|TRBV28
CASSLRRANYGYTF
>.|TRBJ1-4|TRBV5-1
CASSPDGNEKLFF
>.|TRBJ2-3|TRBV6-1
CASSPGGTDTQYF
>.|TRBJ2-1|TRBV5-4
CASSLSSGSYNEQFF
>.|TRBJ2-7|TRBV25-1
CASRGAASYEQYF
>TRBD2|TRBJ2-1|TRBV19
CASKHLGLAGVNEQFF
>TRBD2|TRBJ2-1|TRBV29-1
CSVGTSGRFEQFF
>TRBD1|TRBJ2-5|TRBV2
CASSFDRGQETQYF
>TRBD2|TRBJ2-3|TRBV7-2
CASSKEGLAGGIVTDTQYF
>.|TRBJ1-5|TRBV28
CASSFPGQGNQPQHF
>.|TRBJ2-2|TRBV10-3
CAITHEIDTGELFF
>.|TRBJ1-5|TRBV2
CASRGDSFNQPQHF
>TRBD1|TRBJ2-5|TRBV19
CASSIDLTGAETQYF
>TRBD1|TRBJ2-3|TRBV28
CASRQQGSTDTQYF
>.|TRBJ2-7|TRBV5-6
CASSSQGWQQYF
>TRBD1|TRBJ2-1|TRBV18
CASSLGTASNEQFF
>.|TRBJ1-5|TRBV30
CAWSVQGNQPQHF
>.|TRBJ1-6|TRBV6-5
CASSPYGGASPLHF
>.|TRBJ2-1|TRBV9
CASSVGWGTNEQFF
>TRBD1|TRBJ2-7|TRBV11-2
CASSTDRGVPYEQYF
>.|TRBJ1-5|TRBV10-3
CAISTGAKNQPQHF
>.|TRBJ2-7|TRBV7-2
CASSLTPQPVRHEQYF
>TRBD2|TRBJ2-3|TRBV7-3
CASSLVAGAADTQYF
>.|TRBJ1-4|TRBV30
CAWGGNLANEKLFF
>TRBD2|TRBJ2-5|TRBV5-1
CASSVGGYQETQYF
>TRBD2|TRBJ2-7|TRBV19
CASSILAGGYEQYF
>TRBD1|TRBJ1-1|TRBV5-1
CASSLSGTDNTEAFF
>.|TRBJ2-6|TRBV11-2
CASSPRVAVHSGANVLTF
>.|TRBJ2-2|TRBV4-1
CASSQGPGDTGELFF
>TRBD1|TRBJ2-1|TRBV6-5
CASRLRTGRDEQFF
>.|TRBJ2-2|TRBV7-2
CASRGGGVVAGELFF
>.|TRBJ1-2|TRBV6-6
CASSREGNYGYTF
>.|TRBJ2-7|TRBV14
CASSQESFGISYEQYF
>.|TRBJ2-1|TRBV5-6
CASSFGIGLNEQFF
>.|TRBJ1-5|TRBV25-1
CASSYGNQPQHF
>.|TRBJ1-5|TRBV6-1
CASSEGWLSNQPQHF
>TRBD2|TRBJ2-7|TRBV6-1
CASSDRDRIAGVRYEQYF
>.|TRBJ2-3|TRBV18
CASSPPNVDTQYF
>.|TRBJ2-7|TRBV18
CASSEGQSYEQYF
>.|TRBJ1-2|TRBV5-1
CASSRLPASNKPYGYTF
>TRBD2|TRBJ2-3|TRBV29-1
CSALKGLAGRTDTQYF
>.|TRBJ2-7|TRBV20-1
CSARDFGEQYF
>.|TRBJ2-4|TRBV30
CAWSVGGGAKNIQYF
>.|TRBJ1-3|TRBV9
CASSSRGGTGNTIYF